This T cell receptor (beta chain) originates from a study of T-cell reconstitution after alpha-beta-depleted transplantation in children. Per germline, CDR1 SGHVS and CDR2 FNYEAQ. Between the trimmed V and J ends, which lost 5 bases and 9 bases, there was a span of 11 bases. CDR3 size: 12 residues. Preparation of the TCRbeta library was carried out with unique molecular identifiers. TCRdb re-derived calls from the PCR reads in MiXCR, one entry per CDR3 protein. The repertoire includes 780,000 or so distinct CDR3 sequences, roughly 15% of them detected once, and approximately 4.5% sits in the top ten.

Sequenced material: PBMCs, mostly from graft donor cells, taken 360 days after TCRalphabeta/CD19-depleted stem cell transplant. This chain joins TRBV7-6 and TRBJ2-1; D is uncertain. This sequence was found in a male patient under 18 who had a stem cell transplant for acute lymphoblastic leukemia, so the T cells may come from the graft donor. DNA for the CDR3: TGTGCCAGCAGCCCCCACTCAGCTGAGCAGTTCTTC. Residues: CASSPHSAEQFF.